Each of the 2 T cell receptor beta chains below was sequenced from the same sample in a study of blood T cells in healthy people across ages. A sample-barcoded 5' primer and a J-beta primer mix were used in a second PCR of about 7 to 12 cycles. TCRdb called the 5' RACE reads again in MiXCR, with one record for every CDR3 protein. The repertoire holds hundreds of thousands of distinct CDR3 sequences, with approximately 44% as singletons. Source material: blood. All receptors derive from a man aged 60 to 69 in good health.

The rearrangement uses TRBV3-1 and TRBJ2-7; the D is unclear. This CDR3 region has 14 residues. Germline V lookup: CDR1 LGHDT, CDR2 YNNKEL (reference sequence). V lost 1 base, J lost 2 bases, and 9 bases lay in between. CDR3 DNA: TGTGCCAGCAGCCAAGCTGCTGCCGCCTACGAGCAGTACTTC. Translated, it gives CASSQAAAAYEQYF.

The rearrangement links TRBV7-2 to TRBJ1-2; possible D gene TRBD1, 6 bases. V lost 1 base and J lost 0, with 9 bases in between. Germline assignment: CDR1 SGHTA and CDR2 FQGNSA. This CDR3 region has 15 residues. The CDR3 reads CASSLDRATNYGYTF. CDR3 nucleotides: TGTGCCAGCAGCTTAGACAGGGCTACTAACTATGGCTACACCTTC.